The source of this TCR beta chain is a study of cytomegalovirus exposure and HLA in healthy donors. Study-level results: There were reportedly fewer N-insertions in an Asian-associated ancestry cluster than the approximately 670-donor mean, in a later analysis. Productive status was seen about 90% or about 30% of the time for most TCR beta V segments in an earlier analysis. A later analysis linked a missense variant in DCLRE1C to the trimming of TCR beta V and J genes.

The trim removed 4 bases at V and 6 bases at J, leaving 5 bases unmatched. The CDR3 length is 14 residues. Germline assignment: CDR1 SGHRS and CDR2 YFSETQ. Remarks on this clone: Its antigen is as yet unknown.

13 Jbeta primers and 60 Vbeta primers were used for the PCR. Only in-frame clones appear in the TCRdb table, and some are missing; sequencing was by immunoSEQ multiplex PCR. In the table there are just under 250,000 clones, around 80% of which are singletons. The TCR comes from a woman aged 40-49 years in good health and CMV-seropositive. The chain carries TRBV5-1 and TRBJ2-7; 12 positions match TRBD1. Sequencing input: PBMCs. For the CDR3, the DNA is TGCGCCAGCAGCCCCGGGACAGGGGGCCTCGAGCAGTACTTC. Residues: CASSPGTGGLEQYF.